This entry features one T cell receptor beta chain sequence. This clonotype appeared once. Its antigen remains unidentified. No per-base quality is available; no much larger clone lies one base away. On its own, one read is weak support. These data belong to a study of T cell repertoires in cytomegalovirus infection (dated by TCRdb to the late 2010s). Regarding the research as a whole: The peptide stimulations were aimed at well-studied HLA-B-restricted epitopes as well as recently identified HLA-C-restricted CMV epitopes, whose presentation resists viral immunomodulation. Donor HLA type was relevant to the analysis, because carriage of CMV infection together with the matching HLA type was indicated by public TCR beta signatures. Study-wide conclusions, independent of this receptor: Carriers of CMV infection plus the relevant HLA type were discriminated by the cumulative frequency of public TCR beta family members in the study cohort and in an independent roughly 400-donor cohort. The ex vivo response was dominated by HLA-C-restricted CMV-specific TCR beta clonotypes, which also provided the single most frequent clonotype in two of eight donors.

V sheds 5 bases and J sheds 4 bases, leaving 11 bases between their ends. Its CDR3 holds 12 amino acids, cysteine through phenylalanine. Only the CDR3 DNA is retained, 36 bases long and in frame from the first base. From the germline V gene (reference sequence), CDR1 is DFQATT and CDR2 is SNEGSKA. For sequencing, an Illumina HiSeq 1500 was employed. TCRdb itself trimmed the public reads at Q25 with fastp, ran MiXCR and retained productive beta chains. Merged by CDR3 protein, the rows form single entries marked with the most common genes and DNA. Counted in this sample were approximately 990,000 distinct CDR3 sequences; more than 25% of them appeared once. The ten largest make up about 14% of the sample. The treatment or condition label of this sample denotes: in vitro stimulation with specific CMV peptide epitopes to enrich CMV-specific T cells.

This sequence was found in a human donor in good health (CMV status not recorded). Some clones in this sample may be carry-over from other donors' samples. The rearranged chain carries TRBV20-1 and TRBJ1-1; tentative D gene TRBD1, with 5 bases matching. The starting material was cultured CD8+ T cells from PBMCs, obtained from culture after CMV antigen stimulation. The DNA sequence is TGCAGTGCTGGCAGGGAATTCACTGAAGCTTTCTTT. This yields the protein CSAGREFTEAFF.